This T cell receptor (beta chain) was recorded in a study of preoperative IRX-2 immunotherapy in early breast cancer. The data were produced by immunoSEQ multiplex PCR, yet TCRdb's version contains in-frame clones alone and is incomplete. The table lists about 3,900 clones, around 69% of them singletons. Treatment specified: preoperative locoregional IRX-2 cytokine immunotherapy. Patients received preoperative, locoregional IRX-2 cytokine immunotherapy in a phase Ib study. The CDR3 spans 14 residues. CDR1 and CDR2 (germline): SGHNT, YENEEA. The ends lost 5 bases at V and 5 bases at J; junction bases unmatched: 6.

This chain links TRBV11-3 with TRBJ2-3; 8 nucleotides match TRBD2. The sequence was obtained from a human donor with breast cancer. The sequences come from tumor tissue, collected after IRX-2 immunotherapy. The CDR3: CASSQTSDIDTQYF. CDR3 nucleotides: TGTGCCAGCAGCCAGACTAGCGATATAGATACGCAGTATTTT.